The 14 T cell receptor beta chains given below trace back to one sample, sequenced in a study of T cells in Graves' hyperthyroidism and ophthalmopathy. It was RNA transcripts that yielded the amplified TCR beta CDR3 regions. The TCR CDR3 first-round RT-PCR relied on the HTBI primer set. TCRdb reanalysed the multiplex PCR reads using MiXCR and keeps one entry per CDR3 protein. The sample lists about 460,000 distinct CDR3 sequences, approximately 22% occurring once. Sequencing was carried out using blood. The receptors were sampled from a woman aged 70-85 years with Graves' ophthalmopathy.

Turning to this clonotype: A much larger clonotype is one base distant, so this may be a read error. This chain connects TRBV7-3 to TRBJ2-5; possible D gene TRBD2, 6 bases. This CDR3 is 13 amino acids long. CDR1 is SGHTA, CDR2 FQGTGA, per germline. V shed 2 bases and J shed 3 bases, with 7 bases lying between them. The CDR3 sequence: CASSLVAEETQYF. The CDR3 nucleotides are TGTGCCAGCAGCTTAGTAGCGGAAGAGACCCAGTACTTC.

V gene TRBV20-1 combines with J gene TRBJ2-2; 11 positions agree with TRBD1. The CDR3 is 14 residues long. Per the germline V gene, CDR1 is DFQATT and CDR2 is SNEGSKA (reference sequence). Trimming at V came to 3 bases and at J to 5 bases, leaving 2 bases not matched to a gene. Here the CDR3 DNA reads TGCAGTGCTAGGGGGACAGGGGGAACCGGGGAGCTGTTTTTT. This encodes CSARGTGGTGELFF.

The J gene is TRBJ1-5, the V gene TRBV28; D is undetermined. From germline, CDR1 is MDHEN and CDR2 SYDVKM. The CDR3 totals 13 residues. V lost 8 bases and J lost 3, with 11 bases in between. Here the CDR3 DNA reads TGTGCCAGCCTTGGACGTAACAATCAGCCCCAGCATTTT. Residues: CASLGRNNQPQHF.

At least ten counts were recorded for this clonotype. The rearrangement uses TRBV12-3 or TRBV12-4 and TRBJ2-3; 9 nucleotides match TRBD2. Losses at the gene ends were 4 bases for V and 8 bases for J; bases not matched to a gene: 13. CDR3 length equals 16 residues. CDR3 nucleotides: TGTGCCAGCAGTTCACCAAACGGACTAGCGCAAGTTACGCAGTATTTT. It yields the protein CASSSPNGLAQVTQYF.

There are many counts of this clonotype. The chain joins TRBV2 to TRBJ2-5; D may be TRBD1 or TRBD2 (6 bases each). Germline lookup yields CDR1 SNHLY and CDR2 FYNNEI. Trimming took off 11 bases at V and 4 bases at J, with 17 bases between the two ends. This CDR3 region has 13 residues. DNA of the CDR3: TGTGCCGTCCGGGGGCCAGGGCGAGAGACCCAGTACTTC. Amino acids: CAVRGPGRETQYF.

The chain is built from TRBV7-9 and TRBJ2-5, with TRBD1 matching 8 bases. The V gene end was trimmed by 5 bases and the J gene end by 5 bases; junction bases not matched to a gene: 10. CDR1 and CDR2 from the germline V gene are SEHNR and FQNEAQ (reference sequence). The CDR3 contains 15 residues. For the CDR3, the DNA is TGTGCCAGCAGCCCCGGACAGGGAGGTTACGAGACCCAGTACTTC. This encodes CASSPGQGGYETQYF. The variable domain in full, completed from reference TRBV7-9 and TRBJ2-5, reads DTGVSQNPRHKITKRGQNVTFRCDPISEHNRLYWYRQTLGQGPEFLTYFQNEAQLEKSRLLSDRFSAERPKGSFSTLEIQRTEQGDSAMYLCASSPGQGGYETQYFGPGTRLLVL.

This clonotype was seen only a few times. The V and J genes are TRBV27 and TRBJ2-3; D is unclear. In germline, CDR1 is MNHEY, CDR2 SMNVEV (reference sequence). The CDR3 has 14 residues. The V and J ends lost 6 bases and 3 bases respectively, with 13 bases between them. The CDR3 sequence is CASSPFASTDTQYF. The CDR3 DNA is TGTGCCAGCAGCCCTTTCGCCAGTACAGATACGCAGTATTTT.

This clonotype was seen only a few times. The V and J genes are TRBV20-1 and TRBJ2-3; 7 bases align to TRBD2. V was pared by 6 bases and J by 1 base, with 7 bases of the junction left unmatched. The CDR3 sequence is 14 residues long. Germline values: CDR1 DFQATT, CDR2 SNEGSKA (reference sequence). The CDR3 here is CSAASGAGTDTQYF. The CDR3 region has the DNA TGCAGTGCGGCCAGCGGGGCGGGCACAGATACGCAGTATTTT.

This clonotype was picked up a small number of times. CDR3 in DNA: TGTGCCATCAGTGAGTCAGGGGTTCCCCAGCCCCAGCATTTT. It is translated as CAISESGVPQPQHF. The gene calls are TRBV10-3 and TRBJ1-5, with D maybe TRBD1 (5 bases). Per the germline V gene, CDR1 is ENHRY and CDR2 is SYGVKD. There are 14 residues in the CDR3. The V end lost 0 bases, the J end lost 7 bases, and 10 bases lay between the germline ends.

This clonotype was detected only once. The chain links TRBV12-3 or TRBV12-4 to TRBJ1-6; D perhaps matches TRBD1 (5 bases). The V gene lost 5 bases and the J gene lost 8 bases, with 22 bases spanning the gap. The CDR3 contains 17 residues. The DNA for the CDR3 is TGTGCCAGCAGTCCGTTTTCTCCGGGGCCTACTGATTCACCCCTCCACTTT. This translates into CASSPFSPGPTDSPLHF.

This clonotype was counted ten times or more. The genes are TRBV20-1 and TRBJ2-7; D is undetermined. V dropped 3 bases and J dropped 3 bases, with 9 bases sitting between them. Germline CDR1 is DFQATT and CDR2 is SNEGSKA (reference sequence). The CDR3 totals 12 residues. The CDR3, as DNA: TGCAGTGCTAGCTTGGAAGACTACGAGCAGTACTTC. Translated: CSASLEDYEQYF.

This clonotype was detected a few times. V is TRBV29-1 and J is TRBJ2-6; possible D gene TRBD1, 7 bases. Germline lookup yields CDR1 SQVTM and CDR2 ANQGSEA. Trimming stripped 4 bases from V and 2 bases from J, with 18 bases between. CDR3 length equals 17 residues. CDR3 region: CSVVWQGGATGANVLTF. The CDR3 coding sequence is TGCAGCGTTGTGTGGCAGGGGGGCGCAACTGGGGCCAACGTCCTGACTTTC.

This clonotype was picked up many times. Written as DNA, the CDR3 is TGTGCCAGCAGCCTGGGACAGGGGGGCTATGGCTACACCTTC. This translates into CASSLGQGGYGYTF. This chain uses TRBV2 with TRBJ1-2, with 11 bases fitting TRBD1. V was clipped by 6 bases and J by 4 bases; unmatched bases: 4. The V gene's germline CDR1 is SNHLY and CDR2 FYNNEI. The CDR3 is 14 residues long. Filled out from reference TRBV2 and TRBJ1-2, the complete variable domain reads EPEVTQTPSHQVTQMGQEVILRCVPISNHLYFYWYRQILGQKVEFLVSFYNNEISEKSEIFDDQFSVERPDGSNFTLKIRSTKLEDSAMYFCASSLGQGGYGYTFGSGTRLTVV.

The chain has TRBV7-2 and TRBJ2-2; no definite D call. The CDR3 is 14 amino acids. V dropped 5 bases and J dropped 3 bases, with 10 bases sitting between them. CDR1 and CDR2 (germline): SGHTA, FQGNSA. The CDR3 bases are TGTGCCAGCAGCCTAGGACGACACACCGGGGAGCTGTTTTTT. Its translation: CASSLGRHTGELFF.